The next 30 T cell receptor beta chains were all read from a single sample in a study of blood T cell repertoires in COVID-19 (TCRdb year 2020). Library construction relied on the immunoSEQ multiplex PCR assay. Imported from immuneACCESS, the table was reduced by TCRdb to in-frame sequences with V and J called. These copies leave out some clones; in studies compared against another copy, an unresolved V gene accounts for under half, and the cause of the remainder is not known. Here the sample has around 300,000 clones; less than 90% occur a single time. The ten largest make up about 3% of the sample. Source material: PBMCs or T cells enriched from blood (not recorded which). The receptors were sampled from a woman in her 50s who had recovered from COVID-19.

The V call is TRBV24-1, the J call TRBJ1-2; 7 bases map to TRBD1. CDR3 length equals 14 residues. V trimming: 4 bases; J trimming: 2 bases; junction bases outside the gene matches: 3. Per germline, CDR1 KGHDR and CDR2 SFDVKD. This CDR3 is CATSDSGQNYGYTF. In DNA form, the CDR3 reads TGTGCCACCAGTGACTCGGGACAGAACTATGGCTACACCTTC.

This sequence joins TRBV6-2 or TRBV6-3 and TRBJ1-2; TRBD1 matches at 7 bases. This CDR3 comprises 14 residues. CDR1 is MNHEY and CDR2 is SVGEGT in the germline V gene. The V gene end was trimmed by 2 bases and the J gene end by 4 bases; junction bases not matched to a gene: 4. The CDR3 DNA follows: TGTGCCAGCAGTTACGACAGGGCCTCCTATGGCTACACCTTC. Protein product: CASSYDRASYGYTF.

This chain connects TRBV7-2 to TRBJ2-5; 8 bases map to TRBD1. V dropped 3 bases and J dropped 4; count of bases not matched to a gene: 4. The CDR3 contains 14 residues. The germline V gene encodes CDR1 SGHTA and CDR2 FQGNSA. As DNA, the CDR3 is TGTGCCAGCAGCTTTGCAGGGGGCGGAGAGACCCAGTACTTC. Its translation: CASSFAGGGETQYF.

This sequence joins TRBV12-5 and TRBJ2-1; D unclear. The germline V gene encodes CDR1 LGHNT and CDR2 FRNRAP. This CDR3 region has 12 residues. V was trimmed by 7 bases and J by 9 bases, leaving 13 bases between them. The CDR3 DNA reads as TGTGCTAGTGCCCGGCTGAGGTCTGAGCAGTTCTTC. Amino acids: CASARLRSEQFF. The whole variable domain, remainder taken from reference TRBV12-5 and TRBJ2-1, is DARVTQTPRHKVTEMGQEVTMRCQPILGHNTVFWYRQTMMQGLELLAYFRNRAPLDDSGMPKDRFSAEMPDATLATLKIQPSEPRDSAVYFCASARLRSEQFFGPGTRLTVL.

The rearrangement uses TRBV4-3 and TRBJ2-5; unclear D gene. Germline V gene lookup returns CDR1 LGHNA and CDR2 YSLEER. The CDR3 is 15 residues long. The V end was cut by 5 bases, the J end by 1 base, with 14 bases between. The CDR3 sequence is CASSAYSNSQETQYF. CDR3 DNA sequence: TGCGCCAGCAGCGCTTACTCGAACAGCCAAGAGACCCAGTACTTC.

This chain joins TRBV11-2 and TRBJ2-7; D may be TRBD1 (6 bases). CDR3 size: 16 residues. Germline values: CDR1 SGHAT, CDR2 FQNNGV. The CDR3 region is CASSLGRTEKISPLFV. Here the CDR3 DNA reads TGTGCCAGCAGCTTAGGGCGGACAGAGAAGATCTCCCCCCTCTTTGTC.

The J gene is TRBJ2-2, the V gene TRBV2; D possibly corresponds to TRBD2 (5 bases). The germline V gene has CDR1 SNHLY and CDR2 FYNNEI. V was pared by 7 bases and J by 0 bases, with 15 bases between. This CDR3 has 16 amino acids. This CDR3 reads CASNLVKLANTGELFF. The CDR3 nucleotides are TGTGCCAGCAACTTGGTGAAACTAGCGAACACCGGGGAGCTGTTTTTT.

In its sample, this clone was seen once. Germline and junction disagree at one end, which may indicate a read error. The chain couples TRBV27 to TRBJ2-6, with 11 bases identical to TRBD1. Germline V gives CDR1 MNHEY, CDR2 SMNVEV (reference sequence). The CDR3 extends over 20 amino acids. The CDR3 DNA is TGTGCGAGCAGGCGGGACAGGGGGTTTGGGGTGGGAGTAGCGGCCAACGTCCTGACTTTC. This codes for CASRRDRGFGVGVAANVLTF.

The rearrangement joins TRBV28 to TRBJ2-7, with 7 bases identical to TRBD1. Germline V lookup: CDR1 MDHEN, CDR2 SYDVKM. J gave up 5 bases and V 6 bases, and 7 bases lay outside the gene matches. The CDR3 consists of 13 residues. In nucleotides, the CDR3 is TGTGCCAGCAGAGACAGACAGGGCCACGAGCAGTACTTC. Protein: CASRDRQGHEQYF.

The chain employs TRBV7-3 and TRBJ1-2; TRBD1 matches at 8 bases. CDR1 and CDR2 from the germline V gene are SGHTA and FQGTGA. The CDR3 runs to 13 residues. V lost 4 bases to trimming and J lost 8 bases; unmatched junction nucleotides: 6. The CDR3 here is CASSSSGGEGYTF. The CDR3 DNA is TGTGCCAGCAGCTCATCAGGGGGCGAAGGCTACACCTTC.

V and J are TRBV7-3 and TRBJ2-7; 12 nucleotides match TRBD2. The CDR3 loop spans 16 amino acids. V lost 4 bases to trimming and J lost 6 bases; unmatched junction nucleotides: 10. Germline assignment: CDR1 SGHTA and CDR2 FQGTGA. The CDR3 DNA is TGTGCCAGCAGCTCCGGACGGACTAGCGGGATCGGCGAGCAGTACTTC. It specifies CASSSGRTSGIGEQYF.

The CDR3: CASSPPIEGAQRNNEQFF. For the CDR3, the DNA is TGTGCCAGCTCACCACCGATCGAAGGGGCACAAAGAAACAATGAGCAGTTCTTC. The chain uses TRBV18 and TRBJ2-1, with D perhaps matching TRBD1 (5 bases). Germline CDR1 KGHSH, CDR2 LQKENI. The CDR3 length is 18 residues. Between the trimmed V and J ends, which lost 0 bases and 5 bases, there was a span of 20 bases.

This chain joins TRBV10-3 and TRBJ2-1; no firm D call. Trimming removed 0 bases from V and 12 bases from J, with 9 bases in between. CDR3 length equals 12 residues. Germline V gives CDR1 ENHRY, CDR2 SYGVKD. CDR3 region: CAISESTVVQFF. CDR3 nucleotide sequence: TGTGCCATCAGTGAGTCCACGGTTGTGCAGTTCTTC.

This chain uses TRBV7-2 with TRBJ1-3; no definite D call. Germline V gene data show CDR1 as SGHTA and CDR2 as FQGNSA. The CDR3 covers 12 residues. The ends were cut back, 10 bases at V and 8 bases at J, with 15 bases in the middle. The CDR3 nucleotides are TGTGCCACTGGCACCCAACGGGACACCATATATTTT. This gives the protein CATGTQRDTIYF.

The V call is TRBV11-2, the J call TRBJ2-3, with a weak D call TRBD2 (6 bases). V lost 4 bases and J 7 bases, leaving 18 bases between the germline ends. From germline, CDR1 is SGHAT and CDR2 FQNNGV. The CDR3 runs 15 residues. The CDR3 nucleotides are TGTGCCAGCAGCTCCCTGCGCGGGAAAGAGTATACGCAGTATTTT. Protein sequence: CASSSLRGKEYTQYF.

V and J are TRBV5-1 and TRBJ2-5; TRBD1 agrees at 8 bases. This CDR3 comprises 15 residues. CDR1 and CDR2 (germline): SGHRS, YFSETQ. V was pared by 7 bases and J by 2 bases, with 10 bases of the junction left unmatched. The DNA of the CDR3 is TGCGCCAGCCGGACAGGGCTGCTAGTACAAGAGACCCAGTACTTC. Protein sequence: CASRTGLLVQETQYF.

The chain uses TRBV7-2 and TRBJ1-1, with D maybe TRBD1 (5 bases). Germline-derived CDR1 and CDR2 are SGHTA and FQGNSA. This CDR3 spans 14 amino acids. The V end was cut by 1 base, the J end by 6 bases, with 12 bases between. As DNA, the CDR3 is TGTGCCAGCAGCTTAGAGGGGTTTCGAGCTGAAGCTTTCTTT. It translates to CASSLEGFRAEAFF.

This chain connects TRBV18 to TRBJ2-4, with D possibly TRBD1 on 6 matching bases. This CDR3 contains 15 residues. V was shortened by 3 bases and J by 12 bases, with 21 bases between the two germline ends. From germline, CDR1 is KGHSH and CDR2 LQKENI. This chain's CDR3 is CASSPQAGENLGQYF. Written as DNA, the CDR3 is TGTGCCAGCTCACCTCAGGCAGGGGAGAATTTGGGTCAGTACTTC.

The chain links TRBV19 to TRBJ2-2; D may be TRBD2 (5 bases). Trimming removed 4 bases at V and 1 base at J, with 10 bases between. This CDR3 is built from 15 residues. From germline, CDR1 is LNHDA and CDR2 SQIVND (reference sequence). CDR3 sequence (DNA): TGTGCCAGTAGTAGGGGTAGCGTGAACACCGGGGAGCTGTTTTTT. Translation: CASSRGSVNTGELFF.

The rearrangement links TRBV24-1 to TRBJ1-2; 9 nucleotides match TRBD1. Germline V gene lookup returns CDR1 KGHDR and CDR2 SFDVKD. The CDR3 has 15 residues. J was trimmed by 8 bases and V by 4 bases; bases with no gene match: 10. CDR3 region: CATSDAGTGHSGYTF. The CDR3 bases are TGTGCCACCAGTGACGCCGGGACAGGGCATAGCGGCTACACCTTC.

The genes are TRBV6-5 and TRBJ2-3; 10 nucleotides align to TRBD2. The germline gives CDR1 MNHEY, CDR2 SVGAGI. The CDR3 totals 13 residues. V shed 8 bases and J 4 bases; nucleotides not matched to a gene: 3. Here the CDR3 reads CASQAGGPDTQYF. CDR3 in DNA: TGTGCCAGCCAAGCGGGAGGGCCAGATACGCAGTATTTT.

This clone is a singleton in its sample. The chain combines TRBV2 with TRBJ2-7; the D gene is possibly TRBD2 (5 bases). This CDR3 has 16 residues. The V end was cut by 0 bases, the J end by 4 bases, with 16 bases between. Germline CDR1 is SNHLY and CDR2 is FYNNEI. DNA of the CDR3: TGTGCCAGCAGTGAAGCGCGTCCGAGGGTTGGTTACGAGCAGTACTTC. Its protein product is CASSEARPRVGYEQYF.

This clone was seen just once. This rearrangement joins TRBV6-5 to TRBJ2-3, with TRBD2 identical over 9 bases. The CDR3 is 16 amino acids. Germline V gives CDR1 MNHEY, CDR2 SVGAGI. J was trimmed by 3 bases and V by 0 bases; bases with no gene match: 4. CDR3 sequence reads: CASSYSTAGGTDTQYF. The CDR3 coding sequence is TGTGCCAGCAGTTACTCGACGGCGGGGGGGACAGATACGCAGTATTTT.

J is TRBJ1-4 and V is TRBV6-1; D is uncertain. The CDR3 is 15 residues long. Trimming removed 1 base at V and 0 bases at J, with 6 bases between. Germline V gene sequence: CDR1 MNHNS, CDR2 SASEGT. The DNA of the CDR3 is TGTGCCAGCAGTGAAGGGCAGGCAACTAATGAAAAACTGTTTTTT. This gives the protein CASSEGQATNEKLFF.

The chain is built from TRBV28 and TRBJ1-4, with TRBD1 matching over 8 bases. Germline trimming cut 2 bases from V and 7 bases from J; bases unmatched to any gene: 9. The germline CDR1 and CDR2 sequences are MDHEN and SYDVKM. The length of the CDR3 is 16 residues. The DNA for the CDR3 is TGTGCCAGCAGTTTAGCCCCAGGGGGCTTAGGTGAAAAACTGTTTTTT. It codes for CASSLAPGGLGEKLFF.

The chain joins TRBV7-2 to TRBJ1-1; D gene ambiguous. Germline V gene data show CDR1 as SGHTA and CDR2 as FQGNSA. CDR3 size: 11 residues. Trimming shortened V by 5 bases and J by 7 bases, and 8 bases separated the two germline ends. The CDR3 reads CASSQANEAFF. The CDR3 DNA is TGTGCCAGCAGCCAAGCAAATGAAGCTTTCTTT.

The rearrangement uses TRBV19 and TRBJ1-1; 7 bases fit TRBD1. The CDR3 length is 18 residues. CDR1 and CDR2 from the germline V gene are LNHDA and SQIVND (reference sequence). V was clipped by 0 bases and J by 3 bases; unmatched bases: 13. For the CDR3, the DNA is TGTGCCAGTAGTATAGAAGGGACAGCAATATTATATCACACTGAAGCTTTCTTT. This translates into CASSIEGTAILYHTEAFF.

The CDR3 spells CASSPGGSSNEQFF. DNA for the CDR3: TGTGCCAGCAGTCCCGGCGGGAGCAGCAATGAGCAGTTCTTC. The gene calls are TRBV6-5 and TRBJ2-1; TRBD2 agrees at 7 bases. Per germline, CDR1 MNHEY and CDR2 SVGAGI. The V and J ends lost 5 bases and 6 bases, in that order; junction bases with no gene match: 7. The CDR3 totals 14 residues.

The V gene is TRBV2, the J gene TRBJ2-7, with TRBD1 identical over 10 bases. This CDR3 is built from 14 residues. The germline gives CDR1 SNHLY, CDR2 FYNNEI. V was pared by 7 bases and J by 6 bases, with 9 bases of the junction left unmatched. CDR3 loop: CASTGQGIISEQYF. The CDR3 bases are TGTGCCAGCACGGGACAGGGGATTATTAGCGAGCAGTACTTC.

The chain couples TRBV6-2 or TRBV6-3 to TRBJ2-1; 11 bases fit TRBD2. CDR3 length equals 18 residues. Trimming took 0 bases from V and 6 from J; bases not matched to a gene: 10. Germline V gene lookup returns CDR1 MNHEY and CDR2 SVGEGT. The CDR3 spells CASSYSRLAGSRGNEQFF. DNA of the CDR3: TGTGCCAGCAGTTACTCTAGACTAGCGGGATCGCGGGGCAATGAGCAGTTCTTC.